These 18 T cell receptor beta chains originate from one sample sequenced in a study of a mutant IDH1 vaccine in newly diagnosed glioma. Time point here: week 23, last vaccination. Mutant IDH1 20-mer peptide, at 300 ug, made up each vaccine dose, with topical imiquimod. Which antigens these TCRs recognize remains unknown. Assay: immunoSEQ multiplex PCR; the TCRdb copy retains only in-frame clones and omits some. The sample includes approximately 39,000 clones, roughly 79% seen only once; the top ten take 4% to 6%. Here the sequenced sample was PBMCs, taken from a glioma patient whose treatment included an IDH1 peptide vaccine. These receptor sequences come from a man in his forties or fifties with glioma.

This sequence joins TRBV20-1 and TRBJ2-7; D remains unclear. CDR1 is DFQATT, CDR2 SNEGSKA, per germline (reference sequence). Deletions cut 1 base from V and 6 bases from J, with 4 bases between. CDR3 length: 10 residues. CDR3 residues: CSARAVEQYF. Here the CDR3 DNA reads TGCAGTGCTAGAGCGGTCGAGCAGTACTTC.

The chain links TRBV28 to TRBJ2-4, with D tentatively TRBD1 or TRBD2 (5 bases each). CDR1 and CDR2 from the germline V gene are MDHEN and SYDVKM. The CDR3 is 16 residues long. V was cut by 4 bases and J by 0 bases, with 13 bases left in between. The CDR3 loop reads CASSSRWDLAKNIQYF. CDR3 coding DNA: TGTGCCAGCAGTTCCCGATGGGACCTAGCCAAAAACATTCAGTACTTC.

DNA of the CDR3: TGTGCCAGCAGCGGGAGTAATTCACCCCTCCACTTT. Its protein is CASSGSNSPLHF. The chain employs TRBV9 and TRBJ1-6, with no clear D. The V end lost 3 bases, the J end lost 6 bases, and 4 bases lay between the germline ends. CDR3 length: 12 amino acids. Germline values: CDR1 SGDLS, CDR2 YYNGEE.

This chain connects TRBV18 to TRBJ2-3; D is unresolved. This CDR3 has 16 amino acids. Germline loops: CDR1 KGHSH, CDR2 LQKENI. The V and J ends lost 2 bases and 0 bases respectively, with 12 bases between them. The CDR3 nucleotides are TGTGCCAGCTCACCATGGATTCAGGTGAGCACAGATACGCAGTATTTT. Encoded protein: CASSPWIQVSTDTQYF.

V gene TRBV12-5 combines with J gene TRBJ1-4, with a tentative D call TRBD1 (5 bases). The V and J ends lost 2 bases and 4 bases respectively, with 11 bases between them. CDR3 length: 15 amino acids. In germline, CDR1 is LGHNT, CDR2 FRNRAP. This CDR3 reads CASGLFAGSNEKLFF. In nucleotides, the CDR3 is TGTGCTAGTGGTTTGTTCGCAGGGAGTAATGAAAAACTGTTTTTT.

The chain uses TRBV5-6 and TRBJ2-2, with 7 bases matching TRBD1. The V segment lost 5 bases and the J segment 1 base; nucleotides outside the gene matches: 5. The CDR3 covers 15 residues. Germline CDR1 is SGHDT and CDR2 is YYEEEE. The chain's CDR3 is CASSFGQENTGELFF. The CDR3 DNA reads as TGTGCCAGCAGTTTCGGACAGGAGAACACCGGGGAGCTGTTTTTT.

This chain connects TRBV10-3 to TRBJ2-3, with 11 bases aligning to TRBD1. Germline lookup yields CDR1 ENHRY and CDR2 SYGVKD. The CDR3 contains 16 residues. Trimming at V came to 0 bases and at J to 4 bases, leaving 3 bases not matched to a gene. The CDR3 DNA follows: TGTGCCATCAGTGAGTCTCCGGGACAGGGGGCAGATACGCAGTATTTT. Encoded protein: CAISESPGQGADTQYF.

This rearrangement joins TRBV5-1 to TRBJ2-5; a weak D match, TRBD2 (6 bases). The CDR3 runs to 14 residues. V gave up 1 base and J gave up 9 bases, with 16 bases separating them. Germline V gene lookup returns CDR1 SGHRS and CDR2 YFSETQ. Written as DNA, the CDR3 is TGCGCCAGCAGCTTGTTGGAGGGCCCAGTGTCCCAGTACTTC. It is translated as CASSLLEGPVSQYF.

This clone was counted a single time. The rearrangement uses TRBV4-2 and TRBJ1-5; a possible D gene is TRBD1 (5 bases). Between the trimmed V and J ends, which lost 1 base and 5 bases, there was a span of 12 bases. Germline lookup yields CDR1 LGHNA and CDR2 YNFKEQ. The CDR3 is 15 residues long. In nucleotides, the CDR3 is TGTGCCAGCAGCCAAGCTAAGGGGCCCCATCAGCCCCAGCATTTT. Amino acid sequence: CASSQAKGPHQPQHF.

V gene TRBV13 combines with J gene TRBJ1-1; D gene unclear. CDR3 length equals 13 residues. Germline assignment: CDR1 PRHDT and CDR2 FYEKMQ (reference sequence). Trimming cost V 4 bases and J 1 base, with 7 bases left between them. The CDR3 region is CASSSDGNTEAFF. The CDR3 DNA sequence: TGTGCCAGCAGCTCGGACGGGAACACTGAAGCTTTCTTT.

This clone was counted a few times. The rearrangement joins TRBV28 to TRBJ1-1; 7 nucleotides line up with TRBD1. Trimming removed 8 bases from V and 0 bases from J; junction bases left unmatched: 6. Germline V CDR1 and CDR2: MDHEN, SYDVKM. This CDR3 is built from 14 residues. The DNA for the CDR3 is TGTGCCAGCGAGACAGGGCCCATGAACACTGAAGCTTTCTTT. Its protein product is CASETGPMNTEAFF.

J is TRBJ2-1 and V is TRBV6-6, with 7 bases fitting TRBD1. The length of the CDR3 is 15 residues. The germline gives CDR1 MNHNY, CDR2 SVGAGI (reference sequence). Trimming took 0 bases from V and 6 from J; bases not matched to a gene: 5. CDR3 residues: CASSYSTGAGNEQFF. The CDR3 DNA sequence: TGTGCCAGCAGTTACTCCACAGGGGCGGGCAATGAGCAGTTCTTC.

Here the CDR3 reads CASSLRSGLDGAFF. CDR3 nucleotide sequence: TGCGCCAGCAGCCTGCGATCGGGTCTCGATGGAGCTTTCTTT. This chain joins TRBV4-3 and TRBJ1-1; D is uncertain. The CDR3 loop spans 14 amino acids. Germline-derived CDR1 and CDR2 are LGHNA and YSLEER. Trimming took 4 bases from V and 10 from J, leaving 19 bases between them.

The gene calls are TRBV2 and TRBJ2-6, with 12 bases aligning to TRBD2. After removal of 7 bases from V and 2 bases from J, the junction contained 3 bases not matched to a gene. The CDR3 extends over 16 amino acids. Germline values: CDR1 SNHLY, CDR2 FYNNEI. CDR3 sequence (DNA): TGTGCCAGCAAGAGGACTAGCGGGACTGGGGCCAACGTCCTGACTTTC. This encodes CASKRTSGTGANVLTF. The whole variable domain, filled in from reference TRBV2 and TRBJ2-6, reads EPEVTQTPSHQVTQMGQEVILRCVPISNHLYFYWYRQILGQKVEFLVSFYNNEISEKSEIFDDQFSVERPDGSNFTLKIRSTKLEDSAMYFCASKRTSGTGANVLTFGAGSRLTVL.

This clone appeared a few times. The chain employs TRBV5-1 and TRBJ1-4; tentatively, D is TRBD1 (5 bases). The CDR3 is 16 amino acids. The germline V gene encodes CDR1 SGHRS and CDR2 YFSETQ. With 4 bases removed from V and 3 bases from J, the gap between germline ends came to 16 bases. The CDR3 loop reads CASSPRGAGSNEKLFF. The CDR3 DNA follows: TGCGCCAGCAGCCCGAGAGGGGCAGGATCTAATGAAAAACTGTTTTTT.

To note about this clone: Other nucleotide sequences in the sample specify the same CDR3. The chain carries TRBV7-9 and TRBJ2-7; D gene uncertain. Germline CDR1 is SEHNR and CDR2 is FQNEAQ (reference sequence). The CDR3 totals 12 residues. V shed 1 base and J shed 1 base, with 2 bases lying between them. For the CDR3, the DNA is TGTGCCAGCAGCTTAGGGTCCTACGAGCAGTACTTC. The encoded protein is CASSLGSYEQYF. Together with reference TRBV7-9 and TRBJ2-7, the CDR3 gives the full variable domain: DTGVSQNPRHKITKRGQNVTFRCDPISEHNRLYWYRQTLGQGPEFLTYFQNEAQLEKSRLLSDRFSAERPKGSFSTLEIQRTEQGDSAMYLCASSLGSYEQYFGPGTRLTVT.

This chain links TRBV11-2 with TRBJ1-2; no firm D call. V was trimmed by 5 bases and J by 8 bases, leaving 12 bases between them. CDR1 is SGHAT, CDR2 FQNNGV, per germline. The CDR3 has 12 amino acids. The DNA of the CDR3 is TGTGCCAGCAGCCCCCGGCGGGGAGGCTACACCTTC. Protein sequence: CASSPRRGGYTF.

The gene calls are TRBV4-3 and TRBJ2-1; tentatively, D is TRBD1 (6 bases). Trimming pared 2 bases from V and 5 bases from J, leaving 16 bases between. There are 16 residues in the CDR3. From germline, CDR1 is LGHNA and CDR2 YSLEER. As DNA, the CDR3 is TGCGCCAGCAGCCAAATAGGGGGAGTTTCAAACAATGAGCAGTTCTTC. Translated: CASSQIGGVSNNEQFF.